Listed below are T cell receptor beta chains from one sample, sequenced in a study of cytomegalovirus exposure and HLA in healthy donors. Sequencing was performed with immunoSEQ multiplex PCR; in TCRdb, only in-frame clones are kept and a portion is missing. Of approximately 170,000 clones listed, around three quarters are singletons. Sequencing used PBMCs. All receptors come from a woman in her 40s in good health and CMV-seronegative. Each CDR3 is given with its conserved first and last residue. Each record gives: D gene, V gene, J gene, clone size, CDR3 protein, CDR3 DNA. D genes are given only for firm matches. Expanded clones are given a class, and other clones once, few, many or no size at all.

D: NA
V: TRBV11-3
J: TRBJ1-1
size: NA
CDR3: CASSLQSGTEAFF
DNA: TGTGCCAGCAGTTTACAATCGGGGACTGAAGCTTTCTTT

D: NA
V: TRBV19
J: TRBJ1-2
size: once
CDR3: CASSRGYGYTF
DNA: TGTGCCAGTAGCAGAGGCTATGGCTACACCTTC

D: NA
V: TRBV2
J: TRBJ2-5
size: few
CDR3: CASSLGAETQYF
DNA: TGTGCCAGCAGTTTAGGGGCAGAGACCCAGTACTTC

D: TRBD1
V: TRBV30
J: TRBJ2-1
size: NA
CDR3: CAWNRQGANEQFF
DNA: TGTGCCTGGAATAGACAGGGGGCGAATGAGCAGTTCTTC

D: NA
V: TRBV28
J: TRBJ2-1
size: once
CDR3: CASSSYGGSSYNEQFF
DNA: TGTGCCAGCAGTTCGTATGGCGGTAGCTCCTACAATGAGCAGTTCTTC

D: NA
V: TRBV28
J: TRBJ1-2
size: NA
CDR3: CASSSGLEGYTF
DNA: TGTGCCAGCAGTTCAGGACTGGAAGGCTACACCTTC

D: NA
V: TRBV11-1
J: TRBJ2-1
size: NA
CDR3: CASSFPWGSAYNEQFF
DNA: TGTGCCAGCAGCTTCCCTTGGGGCTCAGCATACAATGAGCAGTTCTTC

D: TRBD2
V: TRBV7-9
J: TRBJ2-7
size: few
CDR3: CASSLGGGRSYEQYF
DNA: TGTGCCAGCAGCTTAGGGGGGGGGAGATCCTACGAGCAGTACTTC

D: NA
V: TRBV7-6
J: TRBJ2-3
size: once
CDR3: CASSLAGAIGDTQYF
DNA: TGTGCCAGCAGCTTAGCGGGGGCGATTGGGGATACGCAGTATTTT

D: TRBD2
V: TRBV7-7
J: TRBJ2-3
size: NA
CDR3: CASSLAGGRADTQYF
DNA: TGTGCTAGCAGCTTGGCGGGAGGGAGGGCAGATACGCAGTATTTT

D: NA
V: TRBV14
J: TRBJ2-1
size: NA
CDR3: CASSQGPRTVPSTPPKGQFF
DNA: TGTGCCAGCAGCCAAGGACCCCGAACAGTCCCTAGCACACCACCAAAGGGGCAGTTCTTC

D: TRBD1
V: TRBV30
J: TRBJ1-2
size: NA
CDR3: CAWSVGDRGHYGYTF
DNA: TGTGCCTGGAGTGTGGGCGACAGGGGACACTATGGCTACACCTTC

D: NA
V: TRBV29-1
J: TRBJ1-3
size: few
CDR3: CSVEETDSGNTIYF
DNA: TGCAGCGTTGAAGAGACAGACTCTGGAAACACCATATATTTT

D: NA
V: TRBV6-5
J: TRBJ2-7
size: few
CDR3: CASGLSHEQYF
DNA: TGTGCCTCCGGACTGAGCCACGAGCAGTACTTC

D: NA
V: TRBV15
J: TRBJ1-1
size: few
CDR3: CATSRGLWTEAEAFF
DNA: TGTGCCACCAGCAGAGGACTCTGGACAGAAGCTGAAGCTTTCTTT

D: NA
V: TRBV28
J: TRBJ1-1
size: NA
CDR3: CASSRDTLNTEAFF
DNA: TGTGCCAGCAGTAGGGACACCTTGAACACTGAAGCTTTCTTT

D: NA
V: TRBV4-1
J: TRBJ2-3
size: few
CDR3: CASSQGRLAAYTQYF
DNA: TGCGCCAGCAGCCAAGGGAGATTAGCCGCATATACGCAGTATTTT

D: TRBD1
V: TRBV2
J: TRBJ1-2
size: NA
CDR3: CASSEVEQGARGYTF
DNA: TGTGCCAGCAGTGAAGTTGAACAGGGGGCGCGGGGCTACACCTTC

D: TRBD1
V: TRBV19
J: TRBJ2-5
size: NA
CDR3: CASSMDRAKETQYF
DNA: TGTGCCAGTAGTATGGACAGGGCGAAAGAGACCCAGTACTTC

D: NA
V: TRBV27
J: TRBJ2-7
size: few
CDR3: CASSLKPGAPYEQYF
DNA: TGTGCCAGCAGTTTAAAGCCGGGAGCTCCATACGAGCAGTACTTC

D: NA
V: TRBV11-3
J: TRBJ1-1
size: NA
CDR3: CASSLEVSGTEAFF
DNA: TGTGCCAGCAGCTTAGAGGTGTCGGGGACTGAAGCTTTCTTT

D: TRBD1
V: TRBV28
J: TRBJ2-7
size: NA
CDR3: CASSTGGSYEQYF
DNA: TGTGCCAGCAGCACAGGGGGATCCTACGAGCAGTACTTC

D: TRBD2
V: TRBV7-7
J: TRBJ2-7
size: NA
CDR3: CASSPRGPLAGGTAEQYF
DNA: TGTGCTAGCAGCCCCCGAGGGCCCTTAGCGGGAGGGACTGCGGAGCAGTACTTC

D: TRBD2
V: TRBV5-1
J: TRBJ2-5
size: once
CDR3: CASSLAPSGGGETQYF
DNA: TGCGCCAGCAGCTTGGCCCCTAGCGGGGGAGGAGAGACCCAGTACTTC

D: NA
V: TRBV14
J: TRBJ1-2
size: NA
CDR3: CASSQDRRTDGYTF
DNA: TGTGCCAGCAGCCAAGATAGGAGGACGGATGGCTACACCTTC

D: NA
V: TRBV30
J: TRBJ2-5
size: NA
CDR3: CAWTRNSGQETQYF
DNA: TGTGCCTGGACTCGGAACAGCGGCCAAGAGACCCAGTACTTC

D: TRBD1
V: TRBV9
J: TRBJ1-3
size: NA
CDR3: CASSVTGDSGNTIYF
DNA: TGTGCCAGCAGCGTTACAGGGGACTCTGGAAACACCATATATTTT

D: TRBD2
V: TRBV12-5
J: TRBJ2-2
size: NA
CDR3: CASGSRGGAGELFF
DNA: TGTGCTAGTGGTTCCCGCGGGGGTGCCGGGGAGCTGTTTTTT

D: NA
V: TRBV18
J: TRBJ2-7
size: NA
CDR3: CASSPQESSYEQYF
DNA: TGTGCCAGCTCCCCTCAAGAGAGCTCCTACGAGCAGTACTTC

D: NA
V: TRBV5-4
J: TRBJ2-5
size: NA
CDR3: CASSLISTEETQYF
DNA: TGTGCCAGCAGCTTGATTTCGACAGAAGAGACCCAGTACTTC

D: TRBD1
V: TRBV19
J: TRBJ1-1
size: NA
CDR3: CASIGGDRVRTEAFF
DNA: TGTGCCAGTATTGGAGGGGACAGGGTAAGAACTGAAGCTTTCTTT

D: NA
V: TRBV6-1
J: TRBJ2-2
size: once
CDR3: CASSKRPGRDGELFF
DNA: TGTGCCAGCAGTAAACGGCCAGGGCGGGACGGGGAGCTGTTTTTT

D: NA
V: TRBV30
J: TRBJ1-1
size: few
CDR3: CAWSGWASTLMNTEAFF
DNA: TGTGCCTGGTCAGGGTGGGCCTCGACCCTTATGAACACTGAAGCTTTCTTT

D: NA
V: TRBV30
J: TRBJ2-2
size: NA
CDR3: CAWSGQPNTGELFF
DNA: TGTGCCTGGTCGGGACAACCGAACACCGGGGAGCTGTTTTTT

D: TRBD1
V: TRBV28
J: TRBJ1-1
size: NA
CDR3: CASTTGQGRGAFF
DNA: TGTGCCAGCACGACCGGACAGGGCAGGGGAGCTTTCTTT

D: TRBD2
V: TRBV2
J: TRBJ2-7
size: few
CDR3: CASRPGLAGYEQYF
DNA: TGTGCCAGCAGGCCGGGACTAGCAGGCTACGAGCAGTACTTC

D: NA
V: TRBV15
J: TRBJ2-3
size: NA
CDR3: CATSSLSGTDTQYF
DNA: TGTGCCACCAGCAGCCTCTCAGGAACAGATACGCAGTATTTT

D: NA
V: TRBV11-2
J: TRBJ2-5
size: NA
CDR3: CASSLGREETQYF
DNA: TGTGCCAGCAGCTTAGGCAGGGAAGAGACCCAGTACTTC

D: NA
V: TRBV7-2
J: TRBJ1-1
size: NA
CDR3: CASSRHGGLDTEAFF
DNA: TGTGCCAGCAGTCGTCACGGGGGGCTGGACACTGAAGCTTTCTTT

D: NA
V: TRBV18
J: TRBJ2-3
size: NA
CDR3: CASSPADTQYF
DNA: TGTGCCAGCTCACCTGCGGATACGCAGTATTTT

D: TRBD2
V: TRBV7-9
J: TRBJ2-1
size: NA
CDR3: CASSFRLAGVGEQFF
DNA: TGTGCCAGCAGCTTCCGACTAGCGGGAGTCGGTGAGCAGTTCTTC

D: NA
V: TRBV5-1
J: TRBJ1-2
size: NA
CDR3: CASSADSNYGYTF
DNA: TGCGCCAGCAGCGCGGACAGTAACTATGGCTACACCTTC

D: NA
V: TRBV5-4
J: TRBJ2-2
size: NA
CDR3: CASSLGAEGTGELFF
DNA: TGTGCCAGCAGCTTAGGCGCCGAGGGCACCGGGGAGCTGTTTTTT

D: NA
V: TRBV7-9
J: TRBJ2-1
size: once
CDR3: CASSLETGFDEQFF
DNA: TGTGCCAGCAGCTTAGAGACAGGTTTCGATGAGCAGTTCTTC

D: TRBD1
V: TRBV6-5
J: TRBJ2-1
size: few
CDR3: CASKRGTGVYNEQFF
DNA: TGTGCCAGCAAGAGGGGGACAGGAGTATACAATGAGCAGTTCTTC

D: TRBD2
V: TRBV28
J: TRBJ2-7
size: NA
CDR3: CASRGLAVQYF
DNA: TGTGCCAGCAGAGGACTAGCCGTGCAGTACTTC

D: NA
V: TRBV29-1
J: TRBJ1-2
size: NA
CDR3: CSVADDYGYTF
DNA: TGCAGCGTTGCAGACGACTATGGCTACACCTTC

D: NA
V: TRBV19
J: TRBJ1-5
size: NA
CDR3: CASNSGYSNQPQHF
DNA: TGTGCCAGTAACTCAGGGTATAGCAATCAGCCCCAGCATTTT

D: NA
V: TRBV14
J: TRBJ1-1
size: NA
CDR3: CASSPKQFMNTEAFF
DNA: TGTGCCAGCAGCCCTAAACAGTTCATGAACACTGAAGCTTTCTTT

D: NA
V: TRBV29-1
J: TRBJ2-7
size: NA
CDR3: CSVAGGGQGSSYEQYF
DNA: TGCAGCGTTGCGGGAGGGGGACAGGGATCTTCCTACGAGCAGTACTTC

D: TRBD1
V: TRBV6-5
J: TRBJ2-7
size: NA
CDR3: CASSYRDSGVYEQYF
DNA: TGTGCCAGCAGTTACAGGGACAGTGGGGTCTACGAGCAGTACTTC

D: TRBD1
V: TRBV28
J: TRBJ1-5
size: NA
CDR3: CASSPDRGVGRPQHF
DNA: TGTGCCAGCAGTCCAGACAGGGGGGTTGGGAGGCCCCAGCATTTT

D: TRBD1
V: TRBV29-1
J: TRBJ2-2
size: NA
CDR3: CSVEGGIGGAWGTGELFF
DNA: TGCAGCGTTGAAGGGGGTATAGGGGGCGCCTGGGGGACCGGGGAGCTGTTTTTT

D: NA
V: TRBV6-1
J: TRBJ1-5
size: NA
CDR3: CASSGREDQPQHF
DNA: TGTGCCAGCAGTGGGAGGGAGGATCAGCCCCAGCATTTT

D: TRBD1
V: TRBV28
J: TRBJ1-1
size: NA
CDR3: CATQGARTEAFF
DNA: TGTGCCACCCAGGGGGCGAGGACTGAAGCTTTCTTT

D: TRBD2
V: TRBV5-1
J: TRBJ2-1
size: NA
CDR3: CASSASGMTYNEQFF
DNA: TGCGCCAGCAGCGCGAGCGGGATGACCTACAATGAGCAGTTCTTC

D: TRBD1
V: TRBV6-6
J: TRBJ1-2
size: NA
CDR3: CASSLTGVGYTF
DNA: TGTGCCAGCAGCTTGACAGGGGTGGGCTACACCTTC

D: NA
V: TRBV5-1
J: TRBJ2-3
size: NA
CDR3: CASSKRASTDTQYF
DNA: TGCGCCAGCAGCAAACGAGCCAGCACAGATACGCAGTATTTT

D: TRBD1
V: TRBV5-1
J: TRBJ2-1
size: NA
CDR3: CASTLGGTGGNEQFF
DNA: TGCGCCAGCACCCTAGGGGGGACAGGGGGCAATGAGCAGTTCTTC

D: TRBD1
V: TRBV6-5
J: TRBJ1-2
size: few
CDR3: CASSYLTGEFDGYTF
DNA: TGTGCCAGCAGTTATTTGACAGGGGAGTTTGATGGCTACACCTTC